Shown below are 13 T cell receptor beta chains from a single sample sequenced in a study of blood T cell repertoires in COVID-19. The method was immunoSEQ multiplex PCR; TCRdb's version includes in-frame clones alone and lacks a portion of them. The repertoire holds 150,000 to 200,000 clones, with under 85% as singletons. Sequenced sample: peripheral blood. The receptors were gathered from a woman older than 75 with acute or convalescent COVID-19.

The chain carries TRBV2 and TRBJ2-1; 7 bases align to TRBD1. CDR1 SNHLY and CDR2 FYNNEI come from the germline V gene. The J segment lost 6 bases and the V segment lost 6 bases, leaving 11 bases of the junction unmatched. This CDR3 is built from 15 residues. The CDR3 nucleotides read TGTGCCAGCAGGGAGACGGGACAGAAGATCAATGAGCAGTTCTTC. It yields the protein CASRETGQKINEQFF.

The chain combines TRBV3-1 (or the pseudogene TRBV3-2) with TRBJ1-2, with TRBD1 matching over 8 bases. The germline V gene has CDR1 LGHDT and CDR2 YNNKEL (reference sequence). The CDR3 sequence is 16 residues long. Unmatched junction bases numbered 4, after V lost 1 base and J lost 0 bases. This CDR3 reads CASSQVRGRPNYGYTF. CDR3 nucleotides: TGTGCCAGCAGCCAAGTCAGGGGGCGGCCTAACTATGGCTACACCTTC.

Written as DNA, the CDR3 is TGCGCCAGCAGCCCGGCGGAAGGGGCGCAAGGTGGCTACACCTTC. Its translation: CASSPAEGAQGGYTF. This rearrangement joins TRBV5-1 to TRBJ1-2; D perhaps matches TRBD1 (5 bases). CDR1 and CDR2 (germline): SGHRS, YFSETQ. The CDR3 contains 15 residues. V was cut by 4 bases and J by 7 bases, with 20 bases left in between.

This clone was seen once. The chain has TRBV19 and TRBJ1-4; D ambiguous. The germline V and J ends were trimmed by 7 bases and 8 bases, with 20 bases remaining between them. CDR3 length equals 15 residues. Germline loops: CDR1 LNHDA, CDR2 SQIVND (reference sequence). CDR3 sequence: CASTDLGRDQEKLFF. DNA of the CDR3: TGTGCCAGTACTGACCTGGGCAGAGACCAGGAAAAACTGTTTTTT.

The rearrangement uses TRBV7-2 and TRBJ2-3, with 10 bases identical to TRBD2. V shed 5 bases and J 3 bases; nucleotides not matched to a gene: 14. Germline assignment: CDR1 SGHTA and CDR2 FQGNSA. The CDR3 runs to 18 residues. The CDR3 loop is CASSPGTSARSPTDTQYF. DNA of the CDR3: TGTGCCAGCAGCCCCGGGACTAGCGCCCGGTCGCCGACAGATACGCAGTATTTT.

The chain joins TRBV4-1 to TRBJ2-2; 7 bases fit TRBD2. Germline V CDR1 and CDR2: MGHRA, YSYEKL. V gave up 4 bases and J gave up 3 bases; unmatched junction bases: 8. The CDR3 is 16 amino acids. The CDR3 coding sequence is TGCGCCAGCAGCCCCTTGGAGGGAGGGCACACCGGGGAGCTGTTTTTT. Protein product: CASSPLEGGHTGELFF.

This clone was observed a single time. This chain links TRBV4-2 with TRBJ2-7; perhaps TRBD2 as D (5 bases). The CDR3 has 16 residues. The V end was cut by 0 bases, the J end by 2 bases, with 14 bases between. Germline values: CDR1 LGHNA, CDR2 YNFKEQ. In DNA form, the CDR3 reads TGTGCCAGCAGCCAAGAATGGACTCTCCAAGCCTACGAGCAGTACTTC. Translation: CASSQEWTLQAYEQYF.

The chain combines TRBV9 with TRBJ1-3, with D hard to call. In germline, CDR1 is SGDLS, CDR2 YYNGEE. Trimming left V 4 bases short and J 0 bases short, with 14 bases between. CDR3 length: 16 residues. CDR3 amino acids: CASSSPYSDSGNTIYF. CDR3 sequence (DNA): TGTGCCAGCAGCTCCCCGTACAGTGACTCTGGAAACACCATATATTTT.

The chain carries TRBV6-5 and TRBJ2-4; 8 bases are a match to TRBD1. Germline V lookup: CDR1 MNHEY, CDR2 SVGAGI. V dropped 3 bases and J dropped 2; count of bases not matched to a gene: 6. The CDR3 is 16 residues long. CDR3 protein: CASSYSNRGSKNIQYF. CDR3 coding DNA: TGTGCCAGCAGTTATTCGAACAGGGGGTCCAAAAACATTCAGTACTTC.

This clone was observed a handful of times. The V gene is TRBV6-6, the J gene TRBJ2-7, with TRBD1 matching 10 bases. In germline, CDR1 is MNHNY, CDR2 SVGAGI (reference sequence). CDR3 length: 14 residues. The V gene end was trimmed by 4 bases and the J gene end by 4 bases; junction bases not matched to a gene: 4. CDR3 protein: CASSSPGQGYEQYF. CDR3 DNA sequence: TGTGCCAGCAGTTCTCCGGGACAGGGGTACGAGCAGTACTTC.

This sequence joins TRBV6-4 and TRBJ2-7; 8 bases are a match to TRBD2. Germline CDR1 MRHNA, CDR2 SNTAGT. The CDR3 is 15 residues long. V lost 4 bases, J lost 6 bases, and 11 bases stayed unmatched. As DNA, the CDR3 is TGTGCCAGCAGTGCTAGCGGGCCCAAAGTTGGCGAGCAGTACTTC. It translates to CASSASGPKVGEQYF.

The chain joins TRBV5-1 to TRBJ2-1; D is unresolved. V gave up 0 bases and J gave up 10 bases, with 14 bases separating them. CDR1 and CDR2 from the germline V gene are SGHRS and YFSETQ. The CDR3 is 14 residues long. This CDR3 is CASSLGMSQAEQFF. CDR3 nucleotide sequence: TGCGCCAGCAGCTTGGGAATGTCCCAAGCAGAGCAGTTCTTC.

The chain couples TRBV5-5 to TRBJ1-2, with unresolved D. Germline assignment: CDR1 SGHKS and CDR2 YYEKEE (reference sequence). The CDR3 extends over 11 amino acids. Deletions cut 4 bases from V and 10 bases from J, with 11 bases between. The CDR3 loop reads CASSHEKTYTF. DNA for the CDR3: TGTGCCAGCAGCCACGAGAAAACCTACACCTTC. Supplemented by reference TRBV5-5 and TRBJ1-2, the full variable domain reads DAGVTQSPTHLIKTRGQQVTLRCSPISGHKSVSWYQQVLGQGPQFIFQYYEKEERGRGNFPDRFSARQFPNYSSELNVNALLLGDSALYLCASSHEKTYTFGSGTRLTVV.